This TCR beta chain was recovered during a study of T cell repertoires in cytomegalovirus infection. The overall study: It can be stated that public TCR beta signatures indicated CMV infection as well as a matching HLA type.

Via MiXCR, TCRdb re-called the reads, giving one row per CDR3 protein. The sample contains around 770,000 distinct CDR3 sequences, approximately 32% of which appear only once. This clonotype has just one count. The antigen is unknown. This CDR3 has 15 amino acids. Germline V lookup: CDR1 SEHNR, CDR2 FQNEAQ (reference sequence). Losses at the gene ends were 8 bases for V and 4 bases for J; bases not matched to a gene: 13. This chain uses TRBV7-9 with TRBJ1-2; 7 positions match TRBD1. The TCR comes from a human donor in good health (CMV status not recorded). Some clones in this sample may be carry-over from other donors' samples. The sequencing used cultured CD8+ T cells from PBMCs, collected from culture after CMV antigen stimulation. The CDR3 bases are TGTGCCAGCTACTCCAACAGGGGCAAAGGCTATGGCTACACCTTC. It encodes CASYSNRGKGYGYTF.